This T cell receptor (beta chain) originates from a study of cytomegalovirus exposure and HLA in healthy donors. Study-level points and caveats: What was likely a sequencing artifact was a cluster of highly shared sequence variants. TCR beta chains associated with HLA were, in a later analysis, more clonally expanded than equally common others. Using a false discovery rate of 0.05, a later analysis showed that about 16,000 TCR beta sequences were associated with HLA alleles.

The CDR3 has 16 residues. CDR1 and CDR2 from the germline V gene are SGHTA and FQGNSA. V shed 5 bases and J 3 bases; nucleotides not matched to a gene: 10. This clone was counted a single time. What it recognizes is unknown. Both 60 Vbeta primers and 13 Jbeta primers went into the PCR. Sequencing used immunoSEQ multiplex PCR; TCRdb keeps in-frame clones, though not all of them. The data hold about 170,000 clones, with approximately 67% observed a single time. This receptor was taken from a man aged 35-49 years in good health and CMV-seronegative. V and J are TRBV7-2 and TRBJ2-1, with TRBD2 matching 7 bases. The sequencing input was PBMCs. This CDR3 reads CASSLDRDYYYNEQFF. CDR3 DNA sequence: TGTGCCAGCAGCCTAGACCGGGACTACTACTACAATGAGCAGTTCTTC.